This T cell receptor beta chain was obtained from a study of OX40 agonist ivuxolimab in advanced cancers. Overall study context: The group had a mean age of roughly 56 years, ranged from roughly 20 to 79, and was 82.7% male.

The table came from immunoSEQ multiplex PCR; TCRdb's copy has only in-frame clones and leaves some out. Here the sample spans some 13,000 clones, just under 90% being singletons. Germline V gene lookup returns CDR1 SGHAT and CDR2 FQDESV (reference sequence). Losses at the gene ends were 5 bases for V and 1 base for J; bases not matched to a gene: 10. The CDR3 consists of 16 residues. Note on this clone: Its antigen is unknown.

Study outcomes and limitations: In general, CD8+ T cells held more expanded clones than CD4+ did, on average. The study observed clonal expansion of CD4+ and CD8+ blood T cells by week 6 at 0.1 to 3.0 mg/kg.

This rearrangement joins TRBV11-1 to TRBJ2-7; TRBD1 matches 8 bases. This specimen consisted of CD4+ or CD8+ T cells sorted from blood, obtained in a trial of the OX40 agonist ivuxolimab. The sequence was collected from an adult with an advanced solid tumor such as melanoma, head and neck, liver or kidney cancer. The CDR3 DNA reads TGTGCCAGCAGCCAGAAATCCGGGACAGGTTCCTACGAGCAGTACTTC. It encodes CASSQKSGTGSYEQYF.